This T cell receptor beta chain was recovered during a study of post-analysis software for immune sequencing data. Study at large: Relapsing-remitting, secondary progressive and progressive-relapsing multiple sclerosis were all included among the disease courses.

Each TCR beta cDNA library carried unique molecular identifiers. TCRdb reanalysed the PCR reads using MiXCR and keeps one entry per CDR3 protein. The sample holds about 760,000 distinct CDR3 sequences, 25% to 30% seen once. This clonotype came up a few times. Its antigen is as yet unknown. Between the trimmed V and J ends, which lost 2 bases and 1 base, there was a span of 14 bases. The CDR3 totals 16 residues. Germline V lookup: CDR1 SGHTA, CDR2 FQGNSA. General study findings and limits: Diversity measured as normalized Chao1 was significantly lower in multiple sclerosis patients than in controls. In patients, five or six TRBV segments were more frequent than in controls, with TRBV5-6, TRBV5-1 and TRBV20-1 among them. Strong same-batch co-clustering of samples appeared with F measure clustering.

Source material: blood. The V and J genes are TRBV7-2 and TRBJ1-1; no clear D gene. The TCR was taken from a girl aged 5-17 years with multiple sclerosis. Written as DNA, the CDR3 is TGTGCCAGCAGCTTAAGAATTCGTATGAAGAACACTGAAGCTTTCTTT. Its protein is CASSLRIRMKNTEAFF.